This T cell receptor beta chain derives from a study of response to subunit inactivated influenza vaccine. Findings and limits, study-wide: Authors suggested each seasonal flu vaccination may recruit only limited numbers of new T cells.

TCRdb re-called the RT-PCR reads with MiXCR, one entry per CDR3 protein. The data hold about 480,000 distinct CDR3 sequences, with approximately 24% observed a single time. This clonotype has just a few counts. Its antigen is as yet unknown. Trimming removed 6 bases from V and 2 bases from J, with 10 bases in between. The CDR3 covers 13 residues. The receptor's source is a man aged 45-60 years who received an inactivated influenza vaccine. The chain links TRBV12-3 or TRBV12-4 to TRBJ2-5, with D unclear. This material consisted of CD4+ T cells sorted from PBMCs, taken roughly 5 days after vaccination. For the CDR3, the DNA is TGTGCCAGCAGGGATGATCTTCAAGAGACCCAGTACTTC. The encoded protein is CASRDDLQETQYF.